The TCR beta chain described here comes from a study of cytomegalovirus exposure and HLA in healthy donors. Looking at the study overall: Of some 410 genotyped donors, roughly 76% grouped in the Caucasian-associated ancestry cluster. Whole-study results and caveats: The CMV antigen specificity of a few CMV-associated chains was confirmed through in vitro analysis.

PCR involved 60 Vbeta and 13 Jbeta primers. The table came from immunoSEQ multiplex PCR; TCRdb's copy has only in-frame clones and leaves some out. The sample carries tens of thousands of clones, approximately 80% recorded once. On this clone: The antigen remains undetermined.

Germline V gene lookup returns CDR1 MDHEN and CDR2 SYDVKM. After removal of 7 bases from V and 4 bases from J, the junction contained 12 bases not matched to a gene. CDR3 length equals 16 residues. The specimen sequenced was PBMCs. This TCR derives from a woman between 40 and 50 years old in good health and CMV-seronegative. The chain is built from TRBV28 and TRBJ1-2; 10 nucleotides line up with TRBD1. The CDR3, as DNA: TGTGCCAGCACCGACGGGGGGGACAGGGGCTCCTATGGCTACACCTTC. Translation: CASTDGGDRGSYGYTF.